The T cell receptor beta chain described here comes from a study of blood T cell dynamics during melanoma immunotherapy (TCRdb year 2020). The study in broad terms: All patients had metastatic melanoma and were given first-line pembrolizumab or nivolumab plus ipilimumab as standard of care in the United Kingdom. To identify early correlates of response, the study profiled peripheral T cell receptor repertoires in patients with metastatic melanoma before and after one cycle of checkpoint inhibitor therapy. A training cohort was formed from consecutive patients, and a further independent group of patients from the same centre was pooled into an external validation set. Broad study findings and their caveats: A bifurcated reorganization of the PBMC repertoire at W3, with increased clonality or increased diversity, was observed in patients who later achieved disease control, unlike in progressors. The relatively small sample size was acknowledged as something that could potentially limit how far the results can be generalized. Whether the T cell clones behind the repertoire changes were melanoma-specific or instead reflected general immune activation was something the study could not determine.

For every bulk PBMC sample, a fixed 350 ng of DNA was loaded. The immunoSEQ TCRb Assay kit was used according to manufacturer instructions to amplify TCR beta CDR3 sequences from genomic DNA. The KAPA Library Quantification Kit for Illumina platforms was used to quantify pooled libraries by qPCR. Sequencing of the pooled libraries was done on an Illumina NextSeq 500, with clustering at 0.6-1.1 pM. As for the original processing: Analysis of the TCR data relied on immunoSEQ ANALYZER and the R LymphoSeq package. A rearrangement efficiency score was calculated as productive divided by the sum of productive and non-productive CDR3 sequences. Clonality was assessed using the Gini coefficient and diversity using the Renyi index at alpha=1, with pairwise comparisons between timepoints within each patient. In LymphoSeq, clonal relatedness was computed with an edit distance of 3 and repertoire similarity was computed with the Bhattacharyya coefficient. To classify response, a linear discriminant analysis based on week-3 changes in clonality and diversity was built using the R MASS and caret packages. Here the immuneACCESS table is served through TCRdb, limited to in-frame sequences with V and J called. Missing clones are a known gap in these copies; in checked studies unresolved V genes cover under half, and the rest lacks a known reason. V, J and clone size are taken as reported in that table, and D and trimming were inferred from the DNA itself. The sample includes about 10,000 clones, with 75% to 85% observed a single time. The ten largest clones take up 20% to 25% of the sample.

In the case of this clone: Its antigen specificity is not known. No qualities accompany the bases; no much larger clone lies one base away.

Counted from cysteine to phenylalanine, this CDR3 has 14 amino acids. Of the read, only the CDR3 DNA is kept; its 42 bases are in frame from base 1. Trimming at the junction amounts to 4 bases on V and 4 bases on J, and the germline ends lie 15 bases apart. CDR1 GTSNPN and CDR2 SVGIG were looked up in the germline V gene (reference sequence). Read against the paper, the sample's time point label means: week 3, after first cycle of checkpoint inhibitor. Blood was sampled before treatment (T0) and at week 3 (W3), after the first cycle of checkpoint blockade. Except for a couple of patients with rapid clinical progression, response was assessed 12 weeks after the first infusion by RECIST 1.1; disease control meant complete response, partial response or stable disease. Patients were excluded for prior systemic cancer treatment, concomitant immunosuppressant therapy or synchronous other active malignancies. To track both circulating cells and T cell turnover, TCR beta was sequenced from bulk PBMC as well as from plasma cell-free DNA. Lymphoprep and SepMate tubes were used to isolate PBMC from blood, and red cell lysis was then performed. DNA from PBMC and sorted T cell subsets was extracted with QIAamp DNA Blood Mini kits.

Source: blood, taken from a patient treated with checkpoint blockade. The sequence is built from TRBV30 and TRBJ2-3, and the D gene may be TRBD1, 6 bases matching. The clonotype originates from a human donor with melanoma. The CDR3 reads CAWTRQVDSDTQYF. In nucleotide form, the sequence is TGTGCCTGGACCCGACAGGTGGATTCAGATACGCAGTATTTT.